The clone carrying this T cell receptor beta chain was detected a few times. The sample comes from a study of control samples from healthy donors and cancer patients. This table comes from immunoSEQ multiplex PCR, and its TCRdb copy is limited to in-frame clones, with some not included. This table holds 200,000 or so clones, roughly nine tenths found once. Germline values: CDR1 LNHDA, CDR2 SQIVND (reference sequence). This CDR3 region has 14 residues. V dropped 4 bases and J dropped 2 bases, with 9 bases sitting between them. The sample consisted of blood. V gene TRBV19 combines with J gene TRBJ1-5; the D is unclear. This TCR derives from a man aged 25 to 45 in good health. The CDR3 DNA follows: TGTGCCAGTAGTAGTCGTTCGGGCAATCAGCCCCAGCATTTT. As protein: CASSSRSGNQPQHF.